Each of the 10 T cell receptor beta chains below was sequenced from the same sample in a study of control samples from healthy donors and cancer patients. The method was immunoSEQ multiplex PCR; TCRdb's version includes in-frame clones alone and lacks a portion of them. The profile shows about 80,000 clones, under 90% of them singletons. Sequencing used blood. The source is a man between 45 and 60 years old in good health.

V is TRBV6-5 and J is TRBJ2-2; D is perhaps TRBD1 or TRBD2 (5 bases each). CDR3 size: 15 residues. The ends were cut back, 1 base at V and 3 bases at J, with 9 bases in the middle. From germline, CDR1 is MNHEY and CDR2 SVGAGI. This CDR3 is CASSYWDGYTGELFF. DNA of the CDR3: TGTGCCAGCAGTTACTGGGACGGTTACACCGGGGAGCTGTTTTTT.

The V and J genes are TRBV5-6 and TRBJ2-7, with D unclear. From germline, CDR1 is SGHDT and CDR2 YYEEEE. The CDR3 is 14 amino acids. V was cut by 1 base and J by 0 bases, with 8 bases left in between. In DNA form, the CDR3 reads TGTGCCAGCAGCTTGTTGCGGAGCTCCTACGAGCAGTACTTC. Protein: CASSLLRSSYEQYF.

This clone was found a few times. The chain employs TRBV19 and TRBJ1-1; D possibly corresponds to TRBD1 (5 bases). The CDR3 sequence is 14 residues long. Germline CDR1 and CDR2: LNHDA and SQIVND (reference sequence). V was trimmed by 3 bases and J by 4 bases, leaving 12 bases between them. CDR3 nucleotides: TGTGCCAGTAGTATCGGGGGGGGAAGCACTGAAGCTTTCTTT. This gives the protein CASSIGGGSTEAFF.

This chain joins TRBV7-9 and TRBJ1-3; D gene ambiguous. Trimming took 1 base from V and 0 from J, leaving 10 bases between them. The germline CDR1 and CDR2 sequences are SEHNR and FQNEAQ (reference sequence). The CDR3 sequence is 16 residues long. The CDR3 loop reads CASSLGLRDSGNTIYF. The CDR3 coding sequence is TGTGCCAGCAGCTTAGGGCTCAGAGACTCTGGAAACACCATATATTTT.

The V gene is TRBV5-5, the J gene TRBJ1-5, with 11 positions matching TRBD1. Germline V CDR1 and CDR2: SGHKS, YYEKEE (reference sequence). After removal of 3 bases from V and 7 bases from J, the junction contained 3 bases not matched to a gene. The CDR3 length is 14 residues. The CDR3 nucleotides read TGTGCCAGCAGCTCGGGACAGGGGGGACAGCCCCAGCATTTT. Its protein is CASSSGQGGQPQHF.

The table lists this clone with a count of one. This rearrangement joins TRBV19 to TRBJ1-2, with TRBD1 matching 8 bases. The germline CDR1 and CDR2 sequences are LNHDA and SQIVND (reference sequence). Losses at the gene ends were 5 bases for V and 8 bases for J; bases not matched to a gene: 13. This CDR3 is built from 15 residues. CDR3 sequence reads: CASSLGDRTFRGYTF. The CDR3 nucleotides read TGTGCCAGTAGTTTAGGGGACAGGACATTTAGGGGCTACACCTTC.

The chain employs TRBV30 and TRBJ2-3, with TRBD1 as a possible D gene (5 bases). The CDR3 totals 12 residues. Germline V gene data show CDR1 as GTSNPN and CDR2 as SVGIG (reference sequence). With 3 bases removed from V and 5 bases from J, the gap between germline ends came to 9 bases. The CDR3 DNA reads TGTGCCTGGAGCCGACAGCTAGATACGCAGTATTTT. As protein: CAWSRQLDTQYF.

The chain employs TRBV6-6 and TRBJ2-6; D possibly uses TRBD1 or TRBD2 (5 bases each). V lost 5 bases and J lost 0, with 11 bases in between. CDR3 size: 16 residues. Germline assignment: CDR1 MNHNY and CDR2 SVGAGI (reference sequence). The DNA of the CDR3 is TGTGCCAGCAGTCAGGGAGCTTTCTCTGGGGCCAACGTCCTGACTTTC. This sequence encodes CASSQGAFSGANVLTF.

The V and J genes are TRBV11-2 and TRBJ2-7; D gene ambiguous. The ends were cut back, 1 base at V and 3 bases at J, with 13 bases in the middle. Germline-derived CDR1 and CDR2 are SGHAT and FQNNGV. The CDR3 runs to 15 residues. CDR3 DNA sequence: TGTGCCAGCAGCTTAGCCCCGGGTCCGTACTACGAGCAGTACTTC. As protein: CASSLAPGPYYEQYF.

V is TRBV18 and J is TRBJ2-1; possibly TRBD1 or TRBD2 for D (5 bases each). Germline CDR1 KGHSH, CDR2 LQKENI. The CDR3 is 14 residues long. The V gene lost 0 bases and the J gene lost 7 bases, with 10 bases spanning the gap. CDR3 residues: CASSPPVGGNEQFF. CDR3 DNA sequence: TGTGCCAGCTCACCACCGGTTGGGGGAAATGAGCAGTTCTTC.